The sequence of this TCR beta chain was determined in a study of control samples from healthy donors and cancer patients. Some clones are missing from TCRdb's copy, which holds only in-frame ones; the method was immunoSEQ multiplex PCR. The data contain around 170,000 clones, roughly nine tenths of them singletons. Germline assignment: CDR1 SGHDN and CDR2 FVKESK. The V and J ends lost 0 bases and 2 bases, in that order; junction bases with no gene match: 8. The CDR3 consists of 19 residues. Sequencing was performed on blood. This sequence was found in a man aged 25-45 years in good health. The gene calls are TRBV14 and TRBJ2-1; 12 nucleotides line up with TRBD2. The CDR3 loop reads CASSQDQGLAGRAYNEQFF. The CDR3 DNA is TGTGCCAGCAGCCAAGACCAGGGACTAGCGGGCCGTGCCTACAATGAGCAGTTCTTC.